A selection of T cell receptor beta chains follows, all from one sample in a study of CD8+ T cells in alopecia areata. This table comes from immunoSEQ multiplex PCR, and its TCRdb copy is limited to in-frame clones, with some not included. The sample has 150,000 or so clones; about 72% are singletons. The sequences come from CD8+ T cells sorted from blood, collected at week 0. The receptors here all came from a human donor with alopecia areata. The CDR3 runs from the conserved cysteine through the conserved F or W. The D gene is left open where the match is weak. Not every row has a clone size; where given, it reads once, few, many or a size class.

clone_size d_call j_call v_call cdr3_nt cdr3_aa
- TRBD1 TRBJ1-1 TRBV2 TGTGCCAGCAGGACTACAGGGGGGGCTGAAGCTTTCTTT CASRTTGGAEAFF
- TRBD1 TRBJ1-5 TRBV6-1 TGTGCCAGCAGTGAAAGGGACAGGGGTAAGCAGCCCCAGCATTTT CASSERDRGKQPQHF
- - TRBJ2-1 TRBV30 TGTGCCTGGAGTGTACGCGGAAATGAGCAGTTCTTC CAWSVRGNEQFF
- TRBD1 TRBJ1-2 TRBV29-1 TGCAGCGTTGAAGATCGTGACAGGGTGGATGGCTACACCTTC CSVEDRDRVDGYTF
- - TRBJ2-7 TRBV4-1 TGCGCCAGCAGCCAAGTGATATCTTGGGACTACGAGCAGTACTTC CASSQVISWDYEQYF
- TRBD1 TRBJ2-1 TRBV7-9 TGTGCCAGCAGCTTAGTGCAGGGGGCGGAGAATGAGCAGTTCTTC CASSLVQGAENEQFF
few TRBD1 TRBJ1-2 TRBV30 TGTGCCTGGAGTGGACAGGGAATCGGCTACACCTTC CAWSGQGIGYTF
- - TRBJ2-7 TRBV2 TGTGCCAGCATTGGGGAAACCTACGAGCAGTACTTC CASIGETYEQYF
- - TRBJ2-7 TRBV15 TGTGCCACCAGCGTCGGAGCAGGCTCCTACGAGCAGTACTTC CATSVGAGSYEQYF
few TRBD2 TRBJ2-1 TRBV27 TGTGCCAGCAGCGCGGGGGGAAAGTACAATGAGCAGTTCTTC CASSAGGKYNEQFF